This TCR beta chain was sequenced for a study of shared clonotypes between healthy human individuals. Points from the study as a whole: Sequencing depth was a factor that was expected to affect clonotype sharing among donors. Genetic and exposure-history diversity was limited by the small donor number.

Data came from immunoSEQ multiplex PCR; TCRdb stores just in-frame clones and leaves some out. The repertoire includes roughly 2,500,000 clones, over 85% of them detected once, and roughly 0.36% sits in the top ten. Memory CD4+ cells were the fraction left after CD45RA+ naive selection. V shed 0 bases and J 4 bases; nucleotides not matched to a gene: 1. This CDR3 contains 14 residues. Germline CDR1 reads MGHRA; CDR2 reads YSYEKL. With regard to this clone: The antigen remains undetermined. This CDR3 is also generated by other DNA sequences in the sample.

J is TRBJ2-3 and V is TRBV4-1; the match to TRBD1 covers 7 bases. What was sequenced was naive CD4+ T cells from PBMCs. Noted subset: CD45RA+ positively selected. The receptor was isolated from a man aged 18-30 years in good health. Some clones in this sample may be carry-over from other donors' samples. As DNA, the CDR3 is TGCGCCAGCAGCCAAGATACAGGGGCAGATACGCAGTATTTT. Translating gives CASSQDTGADTQYF.